The clone carrying this T cell receptor beta chain was found many times. This sample was taken from a study of T cells in Graves' hyperthyroidism and ophthalmopathy. Trimming shortened V by 5 bases and J by 5 bases, and 12 bases separated the two germline ends. This CDR3 comprises 13 residues. RNA transcripts yielded amplified TCR beta CDR3 regions. RT-PCR in the first round (using the HTBI primer set) targeted the TCR CDR3. TCRdb reprocessed the multiplex PCR reads via MiXCR and lists one record per CDR3 protein. The sample yields approximately 270,000 distinct CDR3 sequences, approximately 14% seen once.

Sequencing input: blood. The chain has TRBV12-3 or TRBV12-4 and TRBJ2-5; D is uncertain. The sequence was obtained from a woman in her thirties or forties with Graves' hyperthyroidism that later progressed to Graves' ophthalmopathy. The CDR3 bases are TGTGCCAGCAGTCCAAAAGCAGTGGAGACCCAGTACTTC. Its translation is CASSPKAVETQYF.